Given below is one T cell receptor (beta chain) in context. Antigen: not known. Other nucleotide sequences from this sample produce the same CDR3. Treatment here: roughly 18 received Ad26.COV2.S at low or high dose, single or two shots; about 5 received placebo; per-sample allocation not given. Samples were taken on day 63 after the first vaccine or placebo injection. Donation was by an adult aged 18-55 years who was in Boston. CDR1 and CDR2 from the germline V gene are KGHSH and LQKENI. V gave up 0 bases and J gave up 1 base, with 3 bases separating them. This CDR3 has 13 amino acids. These data belong to a study of Ad26.COV2.S vaccination and SARS-CoV-2 variants. Study at large: A participant enrolled in the COV1001 Ad26.COV2.S trial arm provided the sample. Study-level findings and limits: TCR breadth and depth analyses may have underestimated total T cell responses. Placebo recipients had lower spike-specific TCR breadth than vaccine recipients.

Only in-frame clones appear in the TCRdb table, and some are missing; sequencing was by immunoSEQ multiplex PCR. The sample lists some 340,000 clones; around 83% were seen once. The clonotype originates from a person between 18 and 60 years old who received the Ad26.COV2.S COVID-19 vaccine or a placebo. The input for sequencing was peripheral blood, taken in a trial of Ad26.COV2.S vaccine versus placebo. The genes are TRBV18 and TRBJ2-5, with unresolved D. Here the CDR3 reads CASSPPSQETQYF. DNA of the CDR3: TGTGCCAGCTCACCACCATCCCAAGAGACCCAGTACTTC.